This TCR beta chain was identified during a study of patients and donors after allogeneic stem cell transplantation. MiXCR, applied by TCRdb to the RT-PCR reads, yields one record per CDR3 protein. This table holds about 960,000 distinct CDR3 sequences, roughly 17% found once. The V and J ends lost 0 bases and 2 bases, in that order; junction bases with no gene match: 5. The germline CDR1 and CDR2 sequences are SGHRS and YFSETQ. The CDR3 covers 15 residues. This sequence was found in a human donor who was either an allogeneic HSCT recipient or a stem cell or donor lymphocyte infusion donor (not recorded which). It is not recorded whose cells these are; they may come from a transplant donor. The V gene is TRBV5-1, the J gene TRBJ2-7; 7 positions match TRBD2. Sequenced: blood, either unsorted or a sorted T cell fraction (not recorded which). The DNA of the CDR3 is TGCGCCAGCAGCTTGGGGTCTAGCGGAGCCTACGAGCAGTACTTC. Translation gives CASSLGSSGAYEQYF.